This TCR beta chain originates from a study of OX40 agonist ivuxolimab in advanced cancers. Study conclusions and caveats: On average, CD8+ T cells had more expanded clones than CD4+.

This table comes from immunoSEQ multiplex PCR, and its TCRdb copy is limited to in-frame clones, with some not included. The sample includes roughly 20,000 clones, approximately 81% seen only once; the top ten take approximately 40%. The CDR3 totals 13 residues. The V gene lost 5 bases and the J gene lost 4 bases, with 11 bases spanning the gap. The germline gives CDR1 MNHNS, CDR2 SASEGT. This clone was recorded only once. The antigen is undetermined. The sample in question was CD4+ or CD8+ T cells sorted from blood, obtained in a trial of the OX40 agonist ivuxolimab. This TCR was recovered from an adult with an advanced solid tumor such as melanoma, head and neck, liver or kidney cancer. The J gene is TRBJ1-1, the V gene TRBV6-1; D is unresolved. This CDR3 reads CASSSMAVTEAFF. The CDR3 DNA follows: TGTGCCAGCAGTTCAATGGCAGTCACTGAAGCTTTCTTT.